The clone carrying this TCR beta chain has just a few counts. What it binds is not known. The CDR3 consists of 11 residues. Germline CDR1 is SEHNR and CDR2 is FQNEAQ (reference sequence). The V end was cut by 7 bases, the J end by 3 bases, with 7 bases between. TCRdb's copy holds only in-frame clones and misses some; the assay was immunoSEQ multiplex PCR. Its clone listing holds a few dozen clones. The sample is drawn from a study of T cells after posttransplantation cyclophosphamide. General observations from the study: Recipient CMV seropositivity and CMV reactivation strongly tracked TRB clonality. Blood and skin or GI T cell repertoires showed limited TRB overlap. Median T cell genomes were 75 to 100 in skin and 110 to 150 in GI biopsies. Later blood repertoires were often dominated by clones from the donor CD8+ memory compartment.

A marrow graft followed busulfan-fludarabine conditioning, with cyclophosphamide on days +3 and +4. The chain couples TRBV7-9 to TRBJ2-7; no reliable D call. Here the sequenced sample was gut tissue, taken after allogeneic stem cell transplant with posttransplant cyclophosphamide. The source of this sequence is a male patient in his 30s who received an allogeneic stem cell transplant from a related donor, was CMV-positive, and had acute GVHD only. Some T cells may have originated in the graft donor. The CDR3 loop reads CASTVIYEQYF. CDR3 nucleotide sequence: TGTGCCAGCACCGTAATCTACGAGCAGTACTTC.